This section outlines one T cell receptor beta chain sequence together with its context. Its recognized antigen is unknown. Base qualities are not recorded, but no much larger clone differs from it by a single base. These data belong to a study of T cell clonotyping in hematopoietic cell transplantation (dated by TCRdb to about 2021). Broadly, across the study: A total of approximately 130 blood samples were gathered in the study from around 40 consecutive transplant recipients along with their related donors. Recruitment of patients was conducted between 2015 and early 2017, and follow-up was continued until late 2020 or death. Points the paper makes about the study in general: Only a small fraction of recipient repertoires overlapped donor repertoires, with over 95% appearing de novo at the given depth. The sample size was limited, and CD4 and CD8 repertoire contributions could not be separated because cells were not sorted. Broader TCR repertoire diversity after transplant was predicted by Inverse Simpson Index values from donors and from recipients before transplant. Recipient TCR diversity fell after transplant, with pathologically expanded clonotypes rising progressively from day 30 to day 180.

With the immunoSEQ assay, which is a bias-controlled multiplex PCR relying on V- and J-specific primers, TCR beta CDR3 regions were amplified from genomic DNA. A proprietary barcode and Illumina adapter sequences were added to the CDR3 amplicons in a second PCR step. An Illumina MiSeq instrument was used for sequencing of the CDR3 libraries. In the original analysis: Export and quality control were handled in immunoSEQ Analyzer 3.0, while downstream analyses relied on R Bioconductor and Immunarch. Repertoire metrics were calculated using only productive rearrangements within the normalized downsampled data set. In the normalized cohort, a clonotype counted as pathologically expanded if the clonotype was larger than 5 templates. Repertoire diversity was measured with the Inverse Simpson Index. To capture all clonotypes, the CMV-specificity analyses were run on the non-normalized data set. The table was pulled from immuneACCESS by TCRdb, which kept in-frame rearrangements only. Such tables lose some clones; where checked, under half of the loss comes from unresolved V genes, and the rest has no known cause. The DNA was the basis for D and trimming; V, J and clone size are from that table. This sample is represented by over 9,500 clones; around 90% of them were singletons. Of the sample, about 0.79% falls within the top ten clones.

For TCR beta sequencing, blood samples came from the related transplant donors. Nuclei Lysis Solution was used to extract genomic DNA from fresh or cryopreserved unfractionated peripheral blood mononuclear cells. Per the germline V gene (reference sequence), LNHDA is the CDR1 and SQIVND is the CDR2. Inclusive of the bounding cysteine and phenylalanine, the CDR3 is 16 residues long. Solely the CDR3 DNA is kept, with 48 bases framed from the first base. Between the V and J ends, shortened by 6 bases and 1 base respectively, the junction contains 13 bases. The chain is encoded by TRBV19 joined to TRBJ1-6, with no confidently assigned D gene. The sample comprised peripheral blood mononuclear cells. The clonotype comes from a woman in her fifties or sixties in good health. Some clones in this sample may be carry-over from other donors' samples. DNA sequence: TGTGCCAGTAGCTGGTCAATTGGATCCTATAATTCACCCCTCCACTTT. Translated, this gives CASSWSIGSYNSPLHF.